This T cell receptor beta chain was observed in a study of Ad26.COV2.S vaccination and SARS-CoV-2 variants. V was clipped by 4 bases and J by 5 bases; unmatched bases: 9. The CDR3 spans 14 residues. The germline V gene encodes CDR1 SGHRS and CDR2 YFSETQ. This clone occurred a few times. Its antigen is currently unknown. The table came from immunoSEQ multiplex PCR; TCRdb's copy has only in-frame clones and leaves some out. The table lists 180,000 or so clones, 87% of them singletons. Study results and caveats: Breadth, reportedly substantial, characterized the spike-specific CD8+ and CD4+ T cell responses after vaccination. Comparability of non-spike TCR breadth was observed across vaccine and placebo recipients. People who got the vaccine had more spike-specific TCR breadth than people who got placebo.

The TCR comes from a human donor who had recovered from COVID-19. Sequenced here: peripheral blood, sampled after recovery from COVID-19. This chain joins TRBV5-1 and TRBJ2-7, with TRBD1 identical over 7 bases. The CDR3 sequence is CASSPATGIHEQYF. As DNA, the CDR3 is TGCGCCAGCAGCCCGGCGACAGGGATCCACGAGCAGTACTTC.